This TCR beta chain was recovered during a study of blood T cell repertoires in COVID-19. Study information: Samples came from the United States, Italy and Spain, spanning acute and convalescent COVID-19. PBMCs, B-cell-depleted T cells, or T cells were the source of the cDNA or gDNA that made up the material.

In the original processing: Cell counts per sample came from amplifying reference gene primers. Method: immunoSEQ multiplex PCR; TCRdb's copy keeps in-frame clones and lacks some. The V and J calls and clone size are taken from that table; D and trimming were inferred from the DNA. The table has about 87,000 clones, 89% seen once. V was pared by 6 bases and J by 3 bases, with 14 bases between. The CDR3 length is 14 residues. Germline V gene data show CDR1 as KGHSH and CDR2 as LQKENI. The TCR comes from an elderly woman with active COVID-19. The sequenced sample consisted of peripheral blood. The chain uses TRBV18 and TRBJ2-5, with D maybe TRBD2 (6 bases). The CDR3, as DNA: TGTGCCAGCTCTTACGGCGGAGGGGAAGAGACCCAGTACTTC. As protein: CASSYGGGEETQYF.